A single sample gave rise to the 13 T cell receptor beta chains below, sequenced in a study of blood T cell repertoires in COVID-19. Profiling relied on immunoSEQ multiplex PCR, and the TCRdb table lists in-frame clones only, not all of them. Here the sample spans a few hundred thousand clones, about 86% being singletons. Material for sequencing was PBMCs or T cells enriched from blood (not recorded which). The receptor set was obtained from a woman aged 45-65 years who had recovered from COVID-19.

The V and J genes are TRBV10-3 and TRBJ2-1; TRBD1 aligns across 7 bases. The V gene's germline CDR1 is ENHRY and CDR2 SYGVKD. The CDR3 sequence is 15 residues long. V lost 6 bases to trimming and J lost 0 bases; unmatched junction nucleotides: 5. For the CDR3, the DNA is TGTGCCATCAGGGGCAGGGACAGCTCCTACAATGAGCAGTTCTTC. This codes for CAIRGRDSSYNEQFF.

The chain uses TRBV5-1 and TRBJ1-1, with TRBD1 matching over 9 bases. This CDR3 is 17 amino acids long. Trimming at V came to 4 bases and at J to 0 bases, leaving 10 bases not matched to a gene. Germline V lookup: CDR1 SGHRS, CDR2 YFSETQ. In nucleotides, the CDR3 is TGCGCCAGCAGCAATAGGGACAGGGAGGGGATGAACACTGAAGCTTTCTTT. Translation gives CASSNRDREGMNTEAFF.

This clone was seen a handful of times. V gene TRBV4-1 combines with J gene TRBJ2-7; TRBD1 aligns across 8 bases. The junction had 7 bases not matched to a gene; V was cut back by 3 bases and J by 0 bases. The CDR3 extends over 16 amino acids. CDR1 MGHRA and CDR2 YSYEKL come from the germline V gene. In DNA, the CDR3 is TGCGCCAGCAGCCAGCTCCGGGGACAGGCCTCCTACGAGCAGTACTTC. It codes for CASSQLRGQASYEQYF.

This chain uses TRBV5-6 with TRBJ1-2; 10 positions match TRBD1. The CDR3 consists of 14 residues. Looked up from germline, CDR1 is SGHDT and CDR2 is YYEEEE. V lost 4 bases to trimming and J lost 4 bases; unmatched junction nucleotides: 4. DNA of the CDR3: TGTGCCAGCAGCCCCCGGGACAGGGGCTATGGCTACACCTTC. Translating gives CASSPRDRGYGYTF.

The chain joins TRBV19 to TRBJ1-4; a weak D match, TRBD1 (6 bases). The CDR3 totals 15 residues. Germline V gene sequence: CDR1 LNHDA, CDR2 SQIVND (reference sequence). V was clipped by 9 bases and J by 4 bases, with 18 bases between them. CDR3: CASRQDRTFNEKLFF. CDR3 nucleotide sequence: TGTGCCAGCAGACAAGACAGGACTTTTAATGAAAAACTGTTTTTT.

The CDR3, as DNA: TGTGCCAGCAGCTCGTACCGCGGGTACGAGCAGTACTTC. Amino acid sequence: CASSSYRGYEQYF. This rearrangement joins TRBV7-2 to TRBJ2-7; D is possibly TRBD2 (5 bases). The V and J ends lost 4 bases and 4 bases respectively, with 11 bases between them. The germline V gene encodes CDR1 SGHTA and CDR2 FQGNSA. This CDR3 has 13 residues.

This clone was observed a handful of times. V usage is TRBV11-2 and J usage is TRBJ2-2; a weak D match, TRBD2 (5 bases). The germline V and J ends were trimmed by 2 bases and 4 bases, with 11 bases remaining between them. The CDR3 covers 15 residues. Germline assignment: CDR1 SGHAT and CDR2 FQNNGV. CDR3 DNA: TGTGCCAGCAGCTTACTCGGACTGTCCACCGGGGAGCTGTTTTTT. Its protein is CASSLLGLSTGELFF.

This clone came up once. This chain's CDR3 is CASIQTVTDPNYGYTF. CDR3 sequence (DNA): TGTGCCAGCATCCAAACTGTGACAGATCCCAACTATGGCTACACCTTC. V gene TRBV6-6 combines with J gene TRBJ1-2, with a weak D call TRBD1 (5 bases). V was pared by 7 bases and J by 2 bases, with 20 bases between. This CDR3 contains 16 residues. Germline V gives CDR1 MNHNY, CDR2 SVGAGI (reference sequence).

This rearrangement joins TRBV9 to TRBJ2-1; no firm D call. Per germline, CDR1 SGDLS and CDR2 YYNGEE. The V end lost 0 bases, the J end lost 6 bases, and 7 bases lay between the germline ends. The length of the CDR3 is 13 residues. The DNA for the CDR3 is TGTGCCAGCAGCGTAGCCGAGATCAATGAGCAGTTCTTC. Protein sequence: CASSVAEINEQFF.

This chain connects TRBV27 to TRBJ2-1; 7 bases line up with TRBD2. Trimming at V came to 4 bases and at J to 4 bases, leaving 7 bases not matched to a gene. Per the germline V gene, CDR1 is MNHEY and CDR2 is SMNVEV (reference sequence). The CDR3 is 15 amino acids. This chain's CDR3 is CASSSGLGQYNEQFF. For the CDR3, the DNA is TGTGCCAGCAGTTCCGGACTAGGTCAGTACAATGAGCAGTTCTTC.

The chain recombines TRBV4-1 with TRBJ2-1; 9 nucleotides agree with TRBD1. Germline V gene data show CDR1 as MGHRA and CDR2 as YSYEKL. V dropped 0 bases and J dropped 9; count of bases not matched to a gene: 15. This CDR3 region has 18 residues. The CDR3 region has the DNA TGCGCCAGCAGCCAAGAGGCATACCGGGACAGGGTATCGGGTGAGCAGTTCTTC. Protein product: CASSQEAYRDRVSGEQFF.

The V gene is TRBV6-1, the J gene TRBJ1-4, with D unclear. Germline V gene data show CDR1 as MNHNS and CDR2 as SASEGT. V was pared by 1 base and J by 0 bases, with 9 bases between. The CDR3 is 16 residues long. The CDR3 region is CASSEEFASTNEKLFF. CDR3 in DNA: TGTGCCAGCAGTGAAGAATTTGCGTCAACTAATGAAAAACTGTTTTTT.

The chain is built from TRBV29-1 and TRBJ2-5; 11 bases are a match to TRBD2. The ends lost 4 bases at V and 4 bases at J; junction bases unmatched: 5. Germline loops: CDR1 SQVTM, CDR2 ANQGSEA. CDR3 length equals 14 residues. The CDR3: CSVVLAGEGETQYF. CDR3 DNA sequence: TGCAGCGTTGTACTAGCGGGGGAAGGAGAGACCCAGTACTTC. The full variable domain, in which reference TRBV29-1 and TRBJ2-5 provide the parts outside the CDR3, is SAVISQKPSRDICQRGTSLTIQCQVDSQVTMMFWYRQQPGQSLTLIATANQGSEATYESGFVIDKFPISRPNLTFSTLTVSNMSPEDSSIYLCSVVLAGEGETQYFGPGTRLLVL.